Listed below are T cell receptor beta chains from one sample, sequenced in a study of patients and donors after allogeneic stem cell transplantation. TCRdb re-analysed the RT-PCR reads in MiXCR, keeping a single row per CDR3 protein. The repertoire holds approximately 88,000 distinct CDR3 sequences, approximately 5% seen once, with 2% to 3% in the top ten. Material for sequencing was blood, either unsorted or a sorted T cell fraction (not recorded which). These receptors originate from a human donor who was either an allogeneic HSCT recipient or a stem cell or donor lymphocyte infusion donor (not recorded which). It is not recorded whose cells these are; they may come from a transplant donor. CDR3s include the opening cysteine and the closing phenylalanine or tryptophan. A D gene is named only where the DNA matches it firmly. Rows may omit the clone size; those that give it use once, few, many or a size class.

v_call,j_call,d_call,clone_size,cdr3_aa,cdr3_nt
TRBV20-1,TRBJ2-3,TRBD2,many,CSAPGTTDLDTQYF,TGCAGTGCCCCCGGGACTACCGACCTGGATACGCAGTATTTT
TRBV28,TRBJ1-2,-,many,CASTIWGGDGYTF,TGTGCCAGCACCATCTGGGGAGGGGATGGCTACACCTTC
TRBV27,TRBJ2-7,-,many,CASSFKVSYEQYF,TGTGCCAGCAGTTTCAAGGTTTCCTACGAGCAGTACTTC
TRBV13,TRBJ1-1,-,many,CASSTLDSVGLNTEAFF,TGTGCCAGCAGCACCCTAGACTCGGTCGGTCTGAACACTGAAGCTTTCTTT
TRBV4-2,TRBJ2-5,TRBD2,many,CASSRGGEETQYF,TGTGCCAGCAGCCGGGGGGGGGAAGAGACCCAGTACTTC
TRBV14,TRBJ1-1,-,many,CASSLGREAFF,TGTGCCAGCAGTTTGGGACGTGAAGCTTTCTTT
TRBV20-1,TRBJ1-2,-,many,CSAPPLRQEYNYGYTF,TGCAGTGCTCCGCCATTACGGCAGGAATATAACTATGGCTACACCTTC
TRBV6-5,TRBJ1-4,-,many,CASSYSGQTLNEKLFF,TGTGCCAGCAGTTACTCCGGACAGACCCTTAATGAAAAACTGTTTTTT
TRBV20-1,TRBJ2-3,TRBD2,many,CSASTGLAGGDTQYF,TGCAGTGCTAGTACCGGACTAGCGGGAGGAGATACGCAGTATTTT
TRBV6-1,TRBJ2-7,-,many,CASSERETLSHEQYF,TGTGCCAGCAGTGAAAGGGAAACCCTTTCGCACGAGCAGTACTTC
TRBV6-2/TRBV6-3,TRBJ1-4,-,many,CASSSGPNEKLFF,TGTGCCAGCAGCTCGGGACCTAATGAAAAACTGTTTTTT
TRBV6-1,TRBJ2-7,TRBD2,-,CASSEVAGASTDHF,TGTGCCAGCAGTGAGGTAGCGGGGGCCTCCACGGATCACTTC
TRBV4-2,TRBJ1-6,-,-,CASSQDETGDSPLHF,TGTGCCAGCAGCCAAGATGAAACGGGGGATTCACCCCTCCACTTT
TRBV5-6,TRBJ2-3,TRBD2,many,CASSFGLAGDPTDTQYF,TGTGCCAGCAGCTTTGGACTAGCGGGAGACCCCACAGATACGCAGTATTTT
TRBV27,TRBJ1-1,-,many,CASSLTVMNTEAFF,TGTGCCAGCAGTTTGACAGTCATGAACACTGAAGCTTTCTTT
TRBV5-1,TRBJ2-2,TRBD2,many,CASSRVAGDTGELFF,TGCGCCAGCAGCCGGGTAGCGGGAGACACCGGGGAGCTGTTTTTT
TRBV5-1,TRBJ2-7,-,many,CASRLNSYEQYF,TGCGCCAGCAGACTTAATTCCTACGAGCAGTACTTC
TRBV6-1,TRBJ1-4,TRBD1,-,CASILGDRGLTTNEKLFF,TGTGCCAGCATCCTTGGGGACAGGGGTCTTACAACTAATGAAAAACTGTTTTTT
TRBV2,TRBJ1-5,-,medium-sized,CASRGARTQHF,TGTGCCAGCAGAGGGGCCAGGACCCAGCATTTT
TRBV3-1,TRBJ1-1,TRBD1,many,CASSIQGAYTEAFF,TGTGCCAGCAGCATACAGGGGGCATACACTGAAGCTTTCTTT
TRBV19,TRBJ2-7,TRBD1,many,CASSMGQDYEQYF,TGTGCCAGTAGTATGGGACAGGACTACGAGCAGTACTTC
TRBV11-2,TRBJ2-7,-,many,CASSFLQTYEQYF,TGTGCCAGCAGCTTTTTACAAACCTACGAGCAGTACTTC
TRBV4-2,TRBJ2-5,-,many,CASSQKDLETQYF,TGTGCCAGCAGCCAAAAAGATTTAGAGACCCAGTACTTC